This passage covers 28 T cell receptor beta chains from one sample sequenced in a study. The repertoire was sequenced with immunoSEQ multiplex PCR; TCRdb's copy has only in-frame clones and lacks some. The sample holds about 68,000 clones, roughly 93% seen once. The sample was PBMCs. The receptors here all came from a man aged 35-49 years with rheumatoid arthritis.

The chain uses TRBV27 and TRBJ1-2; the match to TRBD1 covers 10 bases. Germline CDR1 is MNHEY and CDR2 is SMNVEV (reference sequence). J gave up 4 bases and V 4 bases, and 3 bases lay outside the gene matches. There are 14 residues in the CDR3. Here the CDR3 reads CASSYRTGGYGYTF. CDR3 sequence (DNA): TGTGCCAGCAGTTATCGGACAGGGGGCTATGGCTACACCTTC.

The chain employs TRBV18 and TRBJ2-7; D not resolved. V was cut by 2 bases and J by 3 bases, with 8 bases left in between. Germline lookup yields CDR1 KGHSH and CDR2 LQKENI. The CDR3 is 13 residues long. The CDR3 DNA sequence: TGTGCCAGCTCACCAAGCTCCCTCTACGAGCAGTACTTC. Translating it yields CASSPSSLYEQYF. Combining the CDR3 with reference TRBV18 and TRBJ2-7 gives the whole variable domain NAGVMQNPRHLVRRRGQEARLRCSPMKGHSHVYWYRQLPEEGLKFMVYLQKENIIDESGMPKERFSAEFPKEGPSILRIQQVVRGDSAAYFCASSPSSLYEQYFGPGTRLTVT.

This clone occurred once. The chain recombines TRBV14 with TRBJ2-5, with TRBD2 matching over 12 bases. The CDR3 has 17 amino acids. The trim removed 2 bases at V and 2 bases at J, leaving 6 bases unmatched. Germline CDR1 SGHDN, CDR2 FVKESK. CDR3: CASSQRTSGALQETQYF. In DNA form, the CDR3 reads TGTGCCAGCAGCCAAAGGACTAGCGGGGCCCTTCAAGAGACCCAGTACTTC.

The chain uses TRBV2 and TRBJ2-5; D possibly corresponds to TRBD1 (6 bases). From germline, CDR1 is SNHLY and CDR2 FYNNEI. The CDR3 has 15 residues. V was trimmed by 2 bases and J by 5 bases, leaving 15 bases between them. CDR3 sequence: CASSELTGTAETQYF. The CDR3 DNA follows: TGTGCCAGCAGTGAATTAACAGGGACGGCGGAGACCCAGTACTTC. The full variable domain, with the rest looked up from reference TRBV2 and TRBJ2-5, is EPEVTQTPSHQVTQMGQEVILRCVPISNHLYFYWYRQILGQKVEFLVSFYNNEISEKSEIFDDQFSVERPDGSNFTLKIRSTKLEDSAMYFCASSELTGTAETQYFGPGTRLLVL.

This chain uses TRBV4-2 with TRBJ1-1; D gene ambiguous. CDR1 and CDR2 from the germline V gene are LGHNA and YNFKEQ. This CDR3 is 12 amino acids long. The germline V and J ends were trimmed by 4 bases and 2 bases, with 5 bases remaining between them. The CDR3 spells CASSRGNTEAFF. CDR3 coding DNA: TGTGCCAGCAGCCGAGGCAACACTGAAGCTTTCTTT.

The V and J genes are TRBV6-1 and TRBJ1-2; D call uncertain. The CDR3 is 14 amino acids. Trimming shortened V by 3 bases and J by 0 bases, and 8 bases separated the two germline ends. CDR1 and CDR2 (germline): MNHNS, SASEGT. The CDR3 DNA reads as TGTGCCAGCAGTGACAGGCCCTCTAACTATGGCTACACCTTC. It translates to CASSDRPSNYGYTF.

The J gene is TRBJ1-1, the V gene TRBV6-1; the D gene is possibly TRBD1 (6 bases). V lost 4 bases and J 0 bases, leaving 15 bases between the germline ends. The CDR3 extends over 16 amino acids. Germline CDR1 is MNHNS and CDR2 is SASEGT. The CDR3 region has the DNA TGTGCCAGCAGTGGTAGGGGGGGCGAGATGAACACTGAAGCTTTCTTT. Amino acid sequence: CASSGRGGEMNTEAFF.

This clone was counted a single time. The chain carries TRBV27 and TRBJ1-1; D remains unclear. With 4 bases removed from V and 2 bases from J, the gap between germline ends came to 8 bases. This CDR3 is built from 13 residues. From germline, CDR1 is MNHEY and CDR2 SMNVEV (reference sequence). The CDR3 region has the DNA TGTGCCAGCAGTTACAGAGCAAACACTGAAGCTTTCTTT. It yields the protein CASSYRANTEAFF.

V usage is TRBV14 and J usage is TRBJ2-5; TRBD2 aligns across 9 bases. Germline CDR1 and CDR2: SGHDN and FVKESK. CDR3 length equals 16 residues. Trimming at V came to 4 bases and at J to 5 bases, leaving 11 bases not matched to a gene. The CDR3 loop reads CASSPLWRGGQETQYF. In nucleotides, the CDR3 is TGTGCCAGCAGCCCCTTATGGCGGGGGGGCCAGGAGACCCAGTACTTC.

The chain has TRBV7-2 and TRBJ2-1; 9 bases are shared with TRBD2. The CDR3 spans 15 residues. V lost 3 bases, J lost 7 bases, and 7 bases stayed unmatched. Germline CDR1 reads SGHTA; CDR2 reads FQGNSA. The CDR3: CASSLGGRARNEQFF. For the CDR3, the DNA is TGTGCCAGCAGCTTGGGCGGGAGGGCCAGGAATGAGCAGTTCTTC.

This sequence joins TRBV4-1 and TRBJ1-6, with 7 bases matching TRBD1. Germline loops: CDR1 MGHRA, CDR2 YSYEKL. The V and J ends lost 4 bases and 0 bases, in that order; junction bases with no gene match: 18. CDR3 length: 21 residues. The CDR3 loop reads CASSRIPRDSLGGSYNSPLHF. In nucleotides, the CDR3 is TGCGCCAGCAGCCGAATCCCCCGGGACAGCTTAGGGGGCTCCTATAATTCACCCCTCCACTTT.

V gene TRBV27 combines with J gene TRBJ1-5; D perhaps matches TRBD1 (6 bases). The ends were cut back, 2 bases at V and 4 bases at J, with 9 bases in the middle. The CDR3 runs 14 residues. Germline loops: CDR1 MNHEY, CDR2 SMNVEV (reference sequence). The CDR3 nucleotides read TGTGCCAGCAGTTTAGAACAGGGAAATCAGCCCCAGCATTTT. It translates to CASSLEQGNQPQHF.

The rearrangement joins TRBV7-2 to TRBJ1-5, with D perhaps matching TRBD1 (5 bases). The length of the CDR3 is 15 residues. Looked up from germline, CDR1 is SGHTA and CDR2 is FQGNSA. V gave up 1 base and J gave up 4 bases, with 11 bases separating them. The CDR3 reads CASSLGGRINQPQHF. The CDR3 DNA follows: TGTGCCAGCAGCTTAGGGGGCAGAATTAATCAGCCCCAGCATTTT.

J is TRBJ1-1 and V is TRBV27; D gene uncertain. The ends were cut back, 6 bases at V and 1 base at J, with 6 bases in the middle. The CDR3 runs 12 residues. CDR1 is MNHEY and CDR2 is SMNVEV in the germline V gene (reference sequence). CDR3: CASREGNTEAFF. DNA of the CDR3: TGTGCCAGCAGGGAGGGGAACACTGAAGCTTTCTTT.

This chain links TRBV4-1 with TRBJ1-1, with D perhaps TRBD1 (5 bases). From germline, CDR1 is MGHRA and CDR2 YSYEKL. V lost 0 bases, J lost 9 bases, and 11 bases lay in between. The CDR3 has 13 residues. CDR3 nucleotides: TGCGCCAGCAGCCAAGATTTACGGGGGAAAGCTTTCTTT. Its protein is CASSQDLRGKAFF.

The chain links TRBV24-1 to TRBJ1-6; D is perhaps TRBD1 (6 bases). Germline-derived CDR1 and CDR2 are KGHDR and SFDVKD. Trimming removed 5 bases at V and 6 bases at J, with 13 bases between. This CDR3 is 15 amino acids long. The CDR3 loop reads CATSGGGAVNSPLHF. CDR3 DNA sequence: TGTGCCACCAGTGGAGGGGGGGCCGTTAATTCACCCCTCCACTTT.

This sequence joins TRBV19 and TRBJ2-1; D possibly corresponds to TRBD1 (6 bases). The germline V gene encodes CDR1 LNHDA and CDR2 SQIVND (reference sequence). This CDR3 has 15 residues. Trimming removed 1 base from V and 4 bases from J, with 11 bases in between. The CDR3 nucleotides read TGTGCCAGTAGTATAGCGACAGGACAGTACAATGAGCAGTTCTTC. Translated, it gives CASSIATGQYNEQFF.

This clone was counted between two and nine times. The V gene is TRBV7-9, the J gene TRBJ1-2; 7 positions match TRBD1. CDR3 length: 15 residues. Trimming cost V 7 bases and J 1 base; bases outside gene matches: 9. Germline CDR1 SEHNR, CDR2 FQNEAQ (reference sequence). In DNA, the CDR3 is TGTGCCAGCACCCGGGGACAGCAAATTAACTATGGCTACACCTTC. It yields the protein CASTRGQQINYGYTF. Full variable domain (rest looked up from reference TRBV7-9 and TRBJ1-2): DTGVSQNPRHKITKRGQNVTFRCDPISEHNRLYWYRQTLGQGPEFLTYFQNEAQLEKSRLLSDRFSAERPKGSFSTLEIQRTEQGDSAMYLCASTRGQQINYGYTFGSGTRLTVV.

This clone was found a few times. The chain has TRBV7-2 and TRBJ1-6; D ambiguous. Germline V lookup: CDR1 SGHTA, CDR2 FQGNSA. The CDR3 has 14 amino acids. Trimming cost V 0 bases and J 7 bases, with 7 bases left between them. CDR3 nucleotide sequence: TGTGCCAGCAGCTTAGCAGCGCAGAATTCACCCCTCCACTTT. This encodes CASSLAAQNSPLHF.

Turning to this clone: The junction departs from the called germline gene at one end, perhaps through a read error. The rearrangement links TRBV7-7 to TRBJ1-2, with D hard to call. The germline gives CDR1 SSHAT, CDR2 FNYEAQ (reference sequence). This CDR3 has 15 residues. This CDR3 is CASSPLAGANYGYTF. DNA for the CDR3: TGTGCTAGCAGCCCCCTTGCCGGGGCTAACTATGGCTACACCTTC.

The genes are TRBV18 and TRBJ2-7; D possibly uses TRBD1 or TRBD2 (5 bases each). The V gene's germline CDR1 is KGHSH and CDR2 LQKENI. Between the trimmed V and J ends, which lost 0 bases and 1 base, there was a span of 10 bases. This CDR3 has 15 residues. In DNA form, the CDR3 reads TGTGCCAGCTCACCACCGGGGGTTAGGTCCTACGAGCAGTACTTC. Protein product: CASSPPGVRSYEQYF.

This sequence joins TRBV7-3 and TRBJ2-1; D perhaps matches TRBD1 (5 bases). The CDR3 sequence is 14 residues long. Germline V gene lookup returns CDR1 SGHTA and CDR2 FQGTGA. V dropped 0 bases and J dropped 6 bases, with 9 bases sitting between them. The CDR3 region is CASSLTGVVNEQFF. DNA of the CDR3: TGTGCCAGCAGCTTAACAGGGGTGGTCAATGAGCAGTTCTTC.

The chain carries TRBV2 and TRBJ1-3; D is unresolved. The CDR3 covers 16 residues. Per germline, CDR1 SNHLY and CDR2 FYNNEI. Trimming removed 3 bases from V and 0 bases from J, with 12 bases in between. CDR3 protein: CASSDPGLSSGNTIYF. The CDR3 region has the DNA TGTGCCAGCAGTGACCCCGGGCTGAGCTCTGGAAACACCATATATTTT.

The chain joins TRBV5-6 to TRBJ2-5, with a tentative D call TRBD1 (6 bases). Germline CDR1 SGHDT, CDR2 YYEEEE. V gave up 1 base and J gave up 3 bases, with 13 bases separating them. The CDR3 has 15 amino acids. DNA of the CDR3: TGTGCCAGCAGCTTGCTGGGACAAGGAGAAGAGACCCAGTACTTC. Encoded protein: CASSLLGQGEETQYF.

The CDR3 DNA reads TGTGCCAGCAGTTTATTTCCCGGGAGCAATCAGCCCCAGCATTTT. It is translated as CASSLFPGSNQPQHF. The chain combines TRBV27 with TRBJ1-5, with D unresolved. The CDR3 has 15 amino acids. Germline CDR1 reads MNHEY; CDR2 reads SMNVEV (reference sequence). The germline V and J ends were trimmed by 1 base and 1 base, with 8 bases remaining between them.

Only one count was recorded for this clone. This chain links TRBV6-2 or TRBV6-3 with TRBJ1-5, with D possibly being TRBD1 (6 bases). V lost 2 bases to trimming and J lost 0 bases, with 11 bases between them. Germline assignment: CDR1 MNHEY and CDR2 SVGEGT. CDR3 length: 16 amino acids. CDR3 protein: CASSYGQIGSNQPQHF. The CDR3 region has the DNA TGTGCCAGCAGTTACGGACAGATAGGTAGCAATCAGCCCCAGCATTTT.

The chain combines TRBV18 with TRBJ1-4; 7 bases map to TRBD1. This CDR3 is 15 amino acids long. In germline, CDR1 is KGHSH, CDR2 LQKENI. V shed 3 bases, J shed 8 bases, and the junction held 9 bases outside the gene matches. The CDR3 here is CASSPRQGQNEKLFF. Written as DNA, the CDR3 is TGTGCCAGCTCACCCCGACAGGGACAAAACGAAAAACTGTTTTTT. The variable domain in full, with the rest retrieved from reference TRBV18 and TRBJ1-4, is NAGVMQNPRHLVRRRGQEARLRCSPMKGHSHVYWYRQLPEEGLKFMVYLQKENIIDESGMPKERFSAEFPKEGPSILRIQQVVRGDSAAYFCASSPRQGQNEKLFFGSGTQLSVL.

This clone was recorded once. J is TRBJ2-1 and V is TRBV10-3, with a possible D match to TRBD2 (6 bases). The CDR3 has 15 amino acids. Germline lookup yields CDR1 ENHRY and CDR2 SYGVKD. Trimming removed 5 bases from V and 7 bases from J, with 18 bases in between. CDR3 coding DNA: TGTGCCATCAGTCCGTCCGGGACTGGGCAGAATGAGCAGTTCTTC. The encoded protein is CAISPSGTGQNEQFF.